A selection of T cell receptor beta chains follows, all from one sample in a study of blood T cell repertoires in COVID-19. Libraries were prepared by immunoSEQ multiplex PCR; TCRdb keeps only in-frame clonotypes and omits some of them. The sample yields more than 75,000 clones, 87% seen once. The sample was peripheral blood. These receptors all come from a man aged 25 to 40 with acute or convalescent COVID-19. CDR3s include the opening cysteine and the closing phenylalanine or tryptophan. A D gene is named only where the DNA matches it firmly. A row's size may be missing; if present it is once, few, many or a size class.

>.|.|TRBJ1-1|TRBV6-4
CASSDGTSEAFF
TGTGCCAGCAGTGACGGGACTTCCGAAGCTTTCTTT
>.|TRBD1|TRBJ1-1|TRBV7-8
CASSLWGQSNTEAFF
TGTGCCAGCAGCTTATGGGGACAGTCGAACACTGAAGCTTTCTTT
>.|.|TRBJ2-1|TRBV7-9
CASSSTTYNEQFF
TGTGCCAGCAGCTCGACAACCTACAATGAGCAGTTCTTC
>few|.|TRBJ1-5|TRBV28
CATQSGAAYSNQPQHF
TGTGCCACTCAAAGTGGGGCAGCGTATAGCAATCAGCCCCAGCATTTT
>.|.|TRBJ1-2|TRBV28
CASRDILFNF
TGTGCCAGCCGGGACATCCTTTTTAACTTC
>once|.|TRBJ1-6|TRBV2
CASSLEAGSYNSPLHF
TGTGCCAGCAGCCTGGAAGCGGGGTCCTATAATTCACCCCTCCACTTT
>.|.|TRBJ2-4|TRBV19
CASSIGGDLAKNIQYF
TGTGCCAGTAGTATCGGGGGAGATCTAGCCAAAAACATTCAGTACTTC
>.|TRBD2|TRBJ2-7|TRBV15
CATSLPRGGTSYEQYF
TGTGCCACCAGCCTACCGCGGGGGGGTACTTCCTACGAGCAGTACTTC
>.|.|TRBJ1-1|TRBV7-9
CASSLAGEFTEAFF
TGTGCCAGCAGCTTAGCCGGGGAGTTTACTGAAGCTTTCTTT
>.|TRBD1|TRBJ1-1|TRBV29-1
CSVVTYRGPLGTEAFF
TGCAGCGTTGTAACGTATAGGGGGCCCCTTGGAACTGAAGCTTTCTTT
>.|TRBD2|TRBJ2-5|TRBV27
CASSFRGLAEETQYF
TGTGCCAGCAGTTTCAGGGGACTAGCGGAAGAGACCCAGTACTTC
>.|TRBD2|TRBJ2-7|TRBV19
CATSLAGVYEQYF
TGTGCCACCTCACTAGCGGGAGTATACGAGCAGTACTTC
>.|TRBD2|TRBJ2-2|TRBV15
CATSRGREWDTGELFF
TGTGCCACCAGCAGGGGGAGGGAGTGGGACACCGGGGAGCTGTTTTTT
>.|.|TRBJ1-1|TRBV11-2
CASSLGRLGRDSEAFF
TGTGCCAGCAGCTTAGGAAGGTTGGGCCGAGATTCTGAAGCTTTCTTT
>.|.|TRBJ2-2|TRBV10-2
CASREGGNTGELFF
TGCGCCAGCAGGGAGGGAGGGAACACCGGGGAGCTGTTTTTT